The 4 T cell receptor beta chains below all came from one sample that was sequenced in a study of blood T cell repertoires in COVID-19. TCRdb keeps only in-frame clones here, not all; method: immunoSEQ multiplex PCR. Of just under 85,000 clones in the sample, around four fifths were seen once. Sequences were obtained from peripheral blood. The receptors were sampled from a woman aged 55-75 years with acute or convalescent COVID-19.

This rearrangement joins TRBV5-1 to TRBJ1-6, with no clear D. V lost 4 bases and J 8 bases, leaving 13 bases between the germline ends. Germline CDR1 and CDR2: SGHRS and YFSETQ. The CDR3 runs to 14 residues. CDR3 DNA: TGCGCCAGCAGCCCTGGAGAGCCGGATTCACCCCTCCACTTT. Translated, it gives CASSPGEPDSPLHF.

This clone occurred once. The J gene is TRBJ2-5, the V gene TRBV19; 7 positions match TRBD1. This CDR3 is 15 amino acids long. Germline V gives CDR1 LNHDA, CDR2 SQIVND (reference sequence). Trimming cost V 5 bases and J 2 bases; bases outside gene matches: 8. Written as DNA, the CDR3 is TGTGCCAGTAGTCTACTCCGGGACAGACAAGAGACCCAGTACTTC. Its translation: CASSLLRDRQETQYF.

The chain combines TRBV28 with TRBJ1-1; 8 bases fit TRBD1. V lost 6 bases to trimming and J lost 3 bases; unmatched junction nucleotides: 15. The germline CDR1 and CDR2 sequences are MDHEN and SYDVKM. The CDR3 is 17 amino acids. CDR3 nucleotides: TGTGCCAGCAGCCCCCCAGGGGGCCCCGGGGCGCACACTGAAGCTTTCTTT. It encodes CASSPPGGPGAHTEAFF. Variable domain in full (rest from reference TRBV28 and TRBJ1-1): DVKVTQSSRYLVKRTGEKVFLECVQDMDHENMFWYRQDPGLGLRLIYFSYDVKMKEKGDIPEGYSVSREKKERFSLILESASTNQTSMYLCASSPPGGPGAHTEAFFGQGTRLTVV.

The chain combines TRBV5-1 with TRBJ2-4, with 11 bases identical to TRBD1. The CDR3 has 16 residues. Germline V gives CDR1 SGHRS, CDR2 YFSETQ. With V trimmed by 4 bases and J by 7 bases, 10 bases remained unmatched. CDR3 in DNA: TGCGCCAGCAGCCCGTCAGGGACAGGGGGTTCGAACATTCAGTACTTC. Its translation: CASSPSGTGGSNIQYF.